A selection of T cell receptor beta chains follows, all from one sample in a study of regulatory T cells in long-lasting Graves disease. One entry per CDR3 protein results from TCRdb running MiXCR on the multiplex PCR reads. Of around 420,000 distinct CDR3 sequences detected, roughly 15% appear once; the ten largest clones hold 20% to 25%. The sample consisted of peripheral blood mononuclear cells (PBMCs), taken at new diagnosis, from a patient treated with antithyroid drugs. These receptors came from a female donor with Graves disease. Each CDR3 is given with its conserved first and last residue. D genes are given only for firm matches. Size is stated for part of the rows, as once, few or many counts, or as a class when the clone is expanded.

j_gene: TRBJ2-1; abundance: few; v_gene: TRBV11-2; d_gene: TRBD2; CDR3nt: TGTGCCAGCAGCTTAGACGGGAGGGTCCCCTACAATGAGCAGTTCTTC; CDR3aa: CASSLDGRVPYNEQFF
j_gene: TRBJ1-2; abundance: many; v_gene: TRBV12-3/TRBV12-4; d_gene: -; CDR3nt: TGTGCCAGCTTAGCGGGGGATGGCTACACCTTC; CDR3aa: CASLAGDGYTF
j_gene: TRBJ1-1; abundance: many; v_gene: TRBV5-1; d_gene: -; CDR3nt: TGTGCCAGCAGCTCCGCTATGACCAGCCAGAACACTGAAGCTTTCTTT; CDR3aa: CASSSAMTSQNTEAFF
j_gene: TRBJ2-7; abundance: many; v_gene: TRBV28; d_gene: -; CDR3nt: TGTGCCAGCAGTTTCACGGGGAGCTATGGCGAGCAGTACTTC; CDR3aa: CASSFTGSYGEQYF
j_gene: TRBJ2-7; abundance: -; v_gene: TRBV27; d_gene: -; CDR3nt: TGTGCCAGCAGTTTATCTGTCGGGGCTCCGTGGGAGCAGTACTTC; CDR3aa: CASSLSVGAPWEQYF
j_gene: TRBJ2-1; abundance: -; v_gene: TRBV6-2/TRBV6-3; d_gene: -; CDR3nt: TGTGCCAGCAGTTACGCGGAGCAGTCCTACAATGAGCAGTTCTTC; CDR3aa: CASSYAEQSYNEQFF
j_gene: TRBJ2-7; abundance: -; v_gene: TRBV5-1; d_gene: -; CDR3nt: TGCGCCAGCAGCATCACAGCCCCGGGACGGACCGAGCAGTACTTC; CDR3aa: CASSITAPGRTEQYF
j_gene: TRBJ2-6; abundance: -; v_gene: TRBV20-1; d_gene: -; CDR3nt: TGCAGTGCTCTAGACAGCTCTGGGGCCAACGTCCTGACTTTC; CDR3aa: CSALDSSGANVLTF
j_gene: TRBJ2-2; abundance: many; v_gene: TRBV7-9; d_gene: -; CDR3nt: TGTGCCAGCAGCCGGGACTCGAACACCGGGGAGCTGTTTTTT; CDR3aa: CASSRDSNTGELFF
j_gene: TRBJ2-3; abundance: many; v_gene: TRBV18; d_gene: -; CDR3nt: TGTGCCAGCTCACCACCACCTCTTAGCACAGATACGCAGTATTTT; CDR3aa: CASSPPPLSTDTQYF
j_gene: TRBJ2-7; abundance: few; v_gene: TRBV15; d_gene: TRBD1; CDR3nt: TGTGCCACCAGCAGAGACCGGGACAGCACCTACGAGCAGTACTTC; CDR3aa: CATSRDRDSTYEQYF
j_gene: TRBJ1-3; abundance: many; v_gene: TRBV7-2; d_gene: -; CDR3nt: TGTGCCAGCAGCGCGGGACCTGGAAACACCATATATTTT; CDR3aa: CASSAGPGNTIYF
j_gene: TRBJ1-5; abundance: -; v_gene: TRBV5-4; d_gene: -; CDR3nt: TGTGCCAGCGGGGTAGGAGGGGCCTCTCAGCCCCAGCATTTT; CDR3aa: CASGVGGASQPQHF
j_gene: TRBJ1-1; abundance: -; v_gene: TRBV6-2/TRBV6-3; d_gene: -; CDR3nt: TGTGCCAGCAGCCCCCCCCGGGGCAGGGGATACACTGAAGCTTTCTTT; CDR3aa: CASSPPRGRGYTEAFF
j_gene: TRBJ1-2; abundance: many; v_gene: TRBV5-1; d_gene: -; CDR3nt: TGCGCCAGCAGCTTCCCTGAGAATTCCGCCCCCCGCTACACCTTC; CDR3aa: CASSFPENSAPRYTF
j_gene: TRBJ2-3; abundance: few; v_gene: TRBV20-1; d_gene: TRBD2; CDR3nt: TGCAGTGCTAGAGACCCGCTGACTAGCGGGGCTAGCACAGATACGCAGTATTTT; CDR3aa: CSARDPLTSGASTDTQYF
j_gene: TRBJ2-3; abundance: many; v_gene: TRBV7-9; d_gene: TRBD2; CDR3nt: TGTGCCAGCAGCGACACAGGGACTAGCGAAGATACGCAGTATTTT; CDR3aa: CASSDTGTSEDTQYF
j_gene: TRBJ2-2; abundance: -; v_gene: TRBV12-3/TRBV12-4; d_gene: -; CDR3nt: TGTGCCAGCCCGATGACGGGGGAGAACACCGGGGAGCTGTTTTTT; CDR3aa: CASPMTGENTGELFF
j_gene: TRBJ1-1; abundance: -; v_gene: TRBV2; d_gene: TRBD1; CDR3nt: TGTGCCAGCAGTCCCGGGACAGGGGGTAGATACACTGAAGCTTTCTTT; CDR3aa: CASSPGTGGRYTEAFF
j_gene: TRBJ2-3; abundance: many; v_gene: TRBV9; d_gene: TRBD1; CDR3nt: TGTGCCAGCAGCCCACGGACAGGGGGCTCGGCAGATACGCAGTATTTT; CDR3aa: CASSPRTGGSADTQYF
j_gene: TRBJ2-7; abundance: many; v_gene: TRBV29-1; d_gene: -; CDR3nt: TGCAGCGGGCAGGACGGATCATCCTACGAGCAGTACTTC; CDR3aa: CSGQDGSSYEQYF
j_gene: TRBJ2-1; abundance: many; v_gene: TRBV28; d_gene: -; CDR3nt: TGTGCCAGCAGCTTAGGGACCTCCTCCTACAATGAGCAGTTCTTC; CDR3aa: CASSLGTSSYNEQFF
j_gene: TRBJ2-1; abundance: -; v_gene: TRBV7-9; d_gene: -; CDR3nt: TGTGCCAGCAGCTTAGGGGGGAGGTCAAACAATGAGCAGTTCTTC; CDR3aa: CASSLGGRSNNEQFF
j_gene: TRBJ1-1; abundance: many; v_gene: TRBV12-3/TRBV12-4; d_gene: -; CDR3nt: TGTGCCAGCAGTTTCCCCGAAGAGCTGAACACTGAAGCTTTCTTT; CDR3aa: CASSFPEELNTEAFF
j_gene: TRBJ2-6; abundance: -; v_gene: TRBV11-2; d_gene: -; CDR3nt: TGTGCCAGCATCTCGGGTTTTAGGGGCGGCAACGTCCTGACTTTC; CDR3aa: CASISGFRGGNVLTF
j_gene: TRBJ2-2; abundance: many; v_gene: TRBV5-1; d_gene: -; CDR3nt: TGCGCCAGCGCACTACTCGGGAACACCGGGGAGCTGTTTTTT; CDR3aa: CASALLGNTGELFF
j_gene: TRBJ2-7; abundance: many; v_gene: TRBV6-1; d_gene: TRBD1; CDR3nt: TGTGCCAGCAGCCCTTCCGGGACAGGCTCCTACGAGCAGTACTTC; CDR3aa: CASSPSGTGSYEQYF
j_gene: TRBJ1-4; abundance: many; v_gene: TRBV7-3; d_gene: -; CDR3nt: TGTGCCAGCAGCTTAATTTCCGCCGGGACAATCGGGACGGGGGCTAATGAAAAACTGTTTTTT; CDR3aa: CASSLISAGTIGTGANEKLFF
j_gene: TRBJ2-3; abundance: -; v_gene: TRBV5-4; d_gene: TRBD2; CDR3nt: TGTGCCAGCAGCGAGGGACTAGCGGTCAACACAGATACGCAGTATTTT; CDR3aa: CASSEGLAVNTDTQYF
j_gene: TRBJ1-5; abundance: many; v_gene: TRBV7-2; d_gene: -; CDR3nt: TGTGCCAGCAGCTTAGTTAAAGATCAGCCCCAGCATTTT; CDR3aa: CASSLVKDQPQHF
j_gene: TRBJ2-7; abundance: many; v_gene: TRBV6-5; d_gene: -; CDR3nt: TGTGCCAGCAGTTACGGCCGCCCCTACGAGCAGTACTTC; CDR3aa: CASSYGRPYEQYF
j_gene: TRBJ1-1; abundance: many; v_gene: TRBV4-1; d_gene: -; CDR3nt: TGCGCCAGCAGCCAATGGACCGACACTGAAGCTTTCTTT; CDR3aa: CASSQWTDTEAFF
j_gene: TRBJ1-5; abundance: few; v_gene: TRBV20-1; d_gene: -; CDR3nt: TGCAGTGCTAGACCACCGGGACGGGGGGATCAGCCCCAGCATTTT; CDR3aa: CSARPPGRGDQPQHF
j_gene: TRBJ2-5; abundance: few; v_gene: TRBV20-1; d_gene: TRBD1; CDR3nt: TGCAGTGCTAGAGTCCCTAGGGGGCGGGAGACCCAGTACTTC; CDR3aa: CSARVPRGRETQYF
j_gene: TRBJ1-1; abundance: many; v_gene: TRBV2; d_gene: TRBD1; CDR3nt: TGTGCCAGCAGTGTCGTTCCAGGGGGGAACACTGAAGCTTTCTTT; CDR3aa: CASSVVPGGNTEAFF
j_gene: TRBJ2-1; abundance: -; v_gene: TRBV4-1; d_gene: -; CDR3nt: TGCGCCAGCAGCCAACGGACCCCGGGACTCCCGAGCTCCTACAATGAGCAGTTCTTC; CDR3aa: CASSQRTPGLPSSYNEQFF
j_gene: TRBJ2-3; abundance: many; v_gene: TRBV27; d_gene: TRBD2; CDR3nt: TGTGCCAGCAGTTTGGTGGTGGGGCTAGCGGTAACAGATACGCAGTATTTT; CDR3aa: CASSLVVGLAVTDTQYF
j_gene: TRBJ2-4; abundance: -; v_gene: TRBV28; d_gene: -; CDR3nt: TGTGCCAGCAGTTTATCGAAAGGAAGTCTAGCCAAAAGCATTCAGTACTTC; CDR3aa: CASSLSKGSLAKSIQYF
j_gene: TRBJ1-1; abundance: -; v_gene: TRBV12-3/TRBV12-4; d_gene: -; CDR3nt: TGTGCCAGCAGCAAAATCCCCTTTGAAGCTTTCTTT; CDR3aa: CASSKIPFEAFF
j_gene: TRBJ2-7; abundance: many; v_gene: TRBV10-3; d_gene: TRBD1; CDR3nt: TGTGCCATCAGTGAGTCGACAGGGGAGTACGAGCAGTACTTC; CDR3aa: CAISESTGEYEQYF
j_gene: TRBJ1-2; abundance: many; v_gene: TRBV2; d_gene: -; CDR3nt: TGTGCCAGCAGTGACCTCTATGGCTACACCTTC; CDR3aa: CASSDLYGYTF
j_gene: TRBJ2-1; abundance: many; v_gene: TRBV5-6; d_gene: -; CDR3nt: TGTGCCAGCAGCGACGGACTCAATGAGCAGTTCTTC; CDR3aa: CASSDGLNEQFF
j_gene: TRBJ1-1; abundance: -; v_gene: TRBV6-1; d_gene: TRBD1; CDR3nt: TGTGCCAGCAGTGGCGAGACAGGGGCCACTGAAGCTTTCTTT; CDR3aa: CASSGETGATEAFF
j_gene: TRBJ1-4; abundance: few; v_gene: TRBV5-1; d_gene: TRBD1; CDR3nt: TGTGCCAGCAGCGCTGGGACAGGGGCAACTAATGAAAAACTGTTTTTT; CDR3aa: CASSAGTGATNEKLFF
j_gene: TRBJ2-1; abundance: many; v_gene: TRBV5-1; d_gene: -; CDR3nt: TGCGCCAGCAGCCGACTAACTAGTATGGGTGGCAATGAGCAGTTCTTC; CDR3aa: CASSRLTSMGGNEQFF
j_gene: TRBJ2-7; abundance: many; v_gene: TRBV28; d_gene: TRBD1; CDR3nt: TGTGCCAGCAGTTTAGCGGGACAGGGGCCCCACGAGCAGTACTTC; CDR3aa: CASSLAGQGPHEQYF
j_gene: TRBJ2-7; abundance: -; v_gene: TRBV12-3/TRBV12-4; d_gene: -; CDR3nt: TGTGCCAGCAGTTTCGCAGGGGCCTCCTACGAGCAGTACTTC; CDR3aa: CASSFAGASYEQYF
j_gene: TRBJ2-3; abundance: many; v_gene: TRBV12-3/TRBV12-4; d_gene: -; CDR3nt: TGTGCCAGCAGGTTCGATGGGGGGCTTGATACGCAGTATTTT; CDR3aa: CASRFDGGLDTQYF
j_gene: TRBJ2-2; abundance: -; v_gene: TRBV9; d_gene: TRBD2; CDR3nt: TGTGCCAGCAGCGCTCTGGCGGGAGAGGCCGGGGAGCTGTTTTTT; CDR3aa: CASSALAGEAGELFF
j_gene: TRBJ2-7; abundance: many; v_gene: TRBV12-3/TRBV12-4; d_gene: -; CDR3nt: TGTGCCAGCAGACTGGACATACAAGGCCCCTACGAGCAGTACTTC; CDR3aa: CASRLDIQGPYEQYF
j_gene: TRBJ2-1; abundance: many; v_gene: TRBV10-2; d_gene: -; CDR3nt: TGCGCCAGCAGTGAGCCTAGGAGGTTTGAGCAGTTCTTC; CDR3aa: CASSEPRRFEQFF
j_gene: TRBJ1-1; abundance: many; v_gene: TRBV19; d_gene: -; CDR3nt: TGTGCCAGTAGTATAACGGCAGGGCCGAACACTGAAGCTTTCTTT; CDR3aa: CASSITAGPNTEAFF